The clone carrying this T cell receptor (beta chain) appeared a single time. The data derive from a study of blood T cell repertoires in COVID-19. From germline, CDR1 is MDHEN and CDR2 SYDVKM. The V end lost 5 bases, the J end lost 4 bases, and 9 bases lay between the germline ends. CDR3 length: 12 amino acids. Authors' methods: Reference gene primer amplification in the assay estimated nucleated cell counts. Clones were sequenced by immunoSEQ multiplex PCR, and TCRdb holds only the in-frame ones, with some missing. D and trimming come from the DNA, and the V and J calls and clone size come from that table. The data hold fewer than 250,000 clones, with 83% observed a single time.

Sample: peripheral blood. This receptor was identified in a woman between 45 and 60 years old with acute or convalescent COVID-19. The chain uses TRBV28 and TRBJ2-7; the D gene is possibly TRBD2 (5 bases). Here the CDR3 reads CASSTGSYEQYF. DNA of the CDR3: TGTGCCAGCAGTACGGGATCTTACGAGCAGTACTTC. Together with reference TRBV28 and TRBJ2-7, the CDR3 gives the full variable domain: DVKVTQSSRYLVKRTGEKVFLECVQDMDHENMFWYRQDPGLGLRLIYFSYDVKMKEKGDIPEGYSVSREKKERFSLILESASTNQTSMYLCASSTGSYEQYFGPGTRLTVT.